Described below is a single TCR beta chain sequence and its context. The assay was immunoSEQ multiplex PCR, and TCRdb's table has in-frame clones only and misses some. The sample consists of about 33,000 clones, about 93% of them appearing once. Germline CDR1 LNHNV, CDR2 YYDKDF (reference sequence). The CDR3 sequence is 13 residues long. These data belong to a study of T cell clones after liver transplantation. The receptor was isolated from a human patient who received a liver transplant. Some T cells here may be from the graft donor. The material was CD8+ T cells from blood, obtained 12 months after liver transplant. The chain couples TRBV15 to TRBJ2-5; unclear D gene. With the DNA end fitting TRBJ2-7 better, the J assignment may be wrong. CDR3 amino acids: CATSRENGYEQYF. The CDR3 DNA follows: TGTGCCACCAGCCGCGAAAATGGCTACGAGCAGTACTTC.